Here is one TCR beta chain with its context. The conserved closing phenylalanine or tryptophan is absent in this CDR3, likely reflecting a read error. The library came from three nested PCR rounds adapted from ARM-PCR protocols. TCRdb used MiXCR to reprocess the multiplex PCR reads, holding one entry per CDR3 protein. The table includes roughly 140,000 distinct CDR3 sequences, around 66% detected once. The record originates from a study of tumor and adjacent non-tumor tissue in lung cancer. The template was RNA from unsorted bulk tissue. Sequenced sample: lung tumor tissue. This sequence was found in a man between 60 and 70 years old with small cell lung cancer.

The CDR3 sequence: CSATGIAAGNIQYS. In DNA form, the CDR3 reads TGCAGTGCGACCGGGATAGCTGCGGGAAACATTCAGTACTCC. The rearrangement uses TRBV20-1 and TRBJ2-4; perhaps TRBD2 as D (5 bases). CDR1 and CDR2 from the germline V gene are DFQATT and SNEGSKA (reference sequence). This CDR3 spans 14 amino acids. V dropped 6 bases and J dropped 6 bases, with 18 bases sitting between them.